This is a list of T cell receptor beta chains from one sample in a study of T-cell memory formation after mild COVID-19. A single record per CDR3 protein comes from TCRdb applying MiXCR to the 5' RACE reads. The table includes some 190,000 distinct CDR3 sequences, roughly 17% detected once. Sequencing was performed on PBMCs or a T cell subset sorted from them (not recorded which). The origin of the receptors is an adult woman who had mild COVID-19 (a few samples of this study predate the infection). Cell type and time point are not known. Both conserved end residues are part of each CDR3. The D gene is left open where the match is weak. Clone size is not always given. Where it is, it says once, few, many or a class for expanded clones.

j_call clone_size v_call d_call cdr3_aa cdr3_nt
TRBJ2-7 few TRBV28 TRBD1 CASRNRGLPYEQYF TGTGCCAGCAGAAACAGGGGGCTCCCCTACGAGCAGTACTTC
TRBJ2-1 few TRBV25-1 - CASSDHSGEQFF TGTGCCAGCAGTGATCATTCAGGAGAGCAGTTCTTC
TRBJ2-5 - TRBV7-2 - CASSSSLLTPQETQYF TGTGCCAGCAGCTCCTCATTGCTTACGCCTCAAGAGACCCAGTACTTC
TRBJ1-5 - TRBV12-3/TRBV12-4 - CASSPLGLSNQPQHF TGTGCCAGCAGCCCCCTCGGGCTTAGCAATCAGCCCCAGCATTTT
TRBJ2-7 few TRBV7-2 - CASSARGLVSYEQYF TGTGCCAGCAGCGCCCGAGGATTGGTCTCCTACGAGCAGTACTTC
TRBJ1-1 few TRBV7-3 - CASSQQDYTEAFF TGTGCCAGCAGTCAACAGGACTACACTGAAGCTTTCTTT
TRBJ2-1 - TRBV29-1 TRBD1 CSVGTGTYNEQFF TGCAGCGTTGGGACAGGGACCTACAATGAGCAGTTCTTC
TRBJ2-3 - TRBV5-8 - CASSSYSTDTQYF TGTGCCAGCAGCTCCTACAGCACAGATACGCAGTATTTT
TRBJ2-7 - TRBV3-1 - CASSPGRSGREQYF TGTGCCAGCAGCCCCGGCAGGTCCGGGCGTGAGCAGTACTTC
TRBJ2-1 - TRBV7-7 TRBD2 CASSLGGRLDNEQFF TGTGCTAGCAGCTTAGGCGGGAGACTCGACAATGAGCAGTTCTTC
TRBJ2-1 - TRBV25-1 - CASSIPGRRSKQFF TGTGCCAGCAGTATCCCCGGTAGGCGGTCGAAGCAGTTCTTC
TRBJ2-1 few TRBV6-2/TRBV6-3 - CASSYAPAGAGEQFF TGTGCCAGCAGTTACGCCCCAGCCGGAGCAGGTGAGCAGTTCTTC
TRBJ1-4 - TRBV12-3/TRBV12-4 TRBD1 CASSFAGGFRKLFF TGTGCCAGCAGTTTTGCAGGGGGCTTTCGGAAACTGTTTTTT
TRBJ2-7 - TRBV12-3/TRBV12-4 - CASSFALYEQYF TGTGCCAGCAGTTTTGCCCTGTACGAGCAGTACTTC
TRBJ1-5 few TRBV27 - CASSSRRDNQPQHF TGTGCCAGCAGTTCTCGCAGGGACAATCAGCCCCAGCATTTT
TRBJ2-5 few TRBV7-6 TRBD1 CASSMGQGRGETQYF TGTGCCAGCAGCATGGGACAGGGGCGCGGAGAGACCCAGTACTTC
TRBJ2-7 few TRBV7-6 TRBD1 CASSNQGARYEQYF TGTGCCAGCAGCAACCAGGGGGCGAGGTACGAGCAGTACTTC
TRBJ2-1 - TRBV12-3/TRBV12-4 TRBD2 CASSSSGRHNEQFF TGTGCCAGCAGTTCTAGCGGCCGCCACAATGAGCAGTTCTTC
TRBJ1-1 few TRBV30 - CAWSVRSTGRTGAFF TGTGCCTGGAGTGTACGGTCCACGGGACGAACGGGAGCTTTCTTT
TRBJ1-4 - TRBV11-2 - CASSLDPVGTLNEKLFF TGTGCCAGCAGCTTAGACCCCGTTGGAACGTTGAATGAAAAACTGTTTTTT
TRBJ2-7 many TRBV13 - CASSLTDGPGGEQYF TGTGCCAGCAGCTTAACGGACGGTCCCGGGGGCGAGCAGTACTTC
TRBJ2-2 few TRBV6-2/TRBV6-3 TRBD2 CASRPTSGRGTGELFF TGTGCCAGCAGACCCACTAGCGGGAGAGGGACCGGGGAGCTGTTTTTT
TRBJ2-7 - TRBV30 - CAWSLGVGEQYF TGTGCCTGGAGCCTCGGGGTGGGCGAGCAGTACTTC
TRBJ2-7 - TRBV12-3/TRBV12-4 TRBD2 CASRSSGRYEQYF TGTGCCAGCAGGAGTAGCGGGAGGTACGAGCAGTACTTC
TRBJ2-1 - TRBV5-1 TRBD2 CASSAAGRNEQFF TGCGCCAGCAGCGCAGCCGGGAGGAATGAGCAGTTCTTC
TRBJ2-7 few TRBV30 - CAWSRSYEQYF TGTGCCTGGAGTCGGTCCTACGAGCAGTACTTC
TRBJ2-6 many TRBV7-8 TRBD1 CASSFGTGGTGANVLTF TGTGCCAGCAGCTTCGGGACAGGGGGCACTGGGGCCAACGTCCTGACTTTC
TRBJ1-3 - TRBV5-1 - CASSRNEIGNTIYF TGCGCCAGCAGCCGAAATGAAATCGGAAACACCATATATTTT